Ten or more counts support the clone carrying this T cell receptor beta chain. Its antigen remains unidentified. CDR1 is DFQATT and CDR2 is SNEGSKA in the germline V gene (reference sequence). Trimming pared 0 bases from V and 0 bases from J, leaving 5 bases between. The CDR3 is 14 amino acids. Arm-PCR with iRepertoire HTBI primers amplified the CDR3 regions for these TCR beta libraries. TCRdb called the multiplex PCR reads again in MiXCR, with one record for every CDR3 protein. The table shows 500,000 or so distinct CDR3 sequences, with about 16% occurring only once. This record comes from a study of regulatory T cells in long-lasting Graves disease. Study findings and constraints: Gene preferences differed: TRBV28, TRBJ1-2, TRBJ2-5 in persistent cases.

The time point here: newly diagnosed GD, antithyroid drugs for less than 3 months. RNA from PBMCs was the source of the TCR library. These data also formed part of another study, on T cells in Graves' hyperthyroidism and ophthalmopathy.

This sequence joins TRBV20-1 and TRBJ1-4, with D unclear. Sequenced material: peripheral blood mononuclear cells (PBMCs), taken at new diagnosis, from a patient treated with antithyroid drugs. This sequence originates from a woman aged 35-60 years with Graves disease. CDR3 DNA: TGCAGTGCTAGAGAAATAACAACTAATGAAAAACTGTTTTTT. This translates into CSAREITTNEKLFF.